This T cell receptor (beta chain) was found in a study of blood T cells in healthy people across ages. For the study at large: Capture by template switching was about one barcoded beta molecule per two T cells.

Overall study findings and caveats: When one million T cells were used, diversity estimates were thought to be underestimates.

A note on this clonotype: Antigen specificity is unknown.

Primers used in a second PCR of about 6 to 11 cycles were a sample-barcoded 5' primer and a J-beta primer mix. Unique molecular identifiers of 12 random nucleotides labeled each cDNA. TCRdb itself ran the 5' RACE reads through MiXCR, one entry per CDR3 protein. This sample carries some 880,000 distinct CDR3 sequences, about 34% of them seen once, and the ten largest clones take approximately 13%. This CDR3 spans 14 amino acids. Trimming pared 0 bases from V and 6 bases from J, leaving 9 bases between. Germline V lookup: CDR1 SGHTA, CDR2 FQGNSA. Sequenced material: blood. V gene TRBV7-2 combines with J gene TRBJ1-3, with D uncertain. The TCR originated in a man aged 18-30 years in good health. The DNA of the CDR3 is TGTGCCAGCAGCTTAGCTGTTGGAGAAAACACCATATATTTT. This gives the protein CASSLAVGENTIYF.